The source of this T cell receptor beta chain is a study of CXCR3-negative and CXCR3-positive naive CD8 T cells. As for the study in general: Every library held about 1.5 +/- 0.3 million TRB reads, and the total came to around 130 million. General study points: Naive CXCR3-negative and CXCR3-positive cells had similar TRBV-TRBJ usage; memory differed. Surface CD5 looked about the same in the naive subsets, so the authors worked out TCR strength from TRB CDR3 properties. CXCR3-positive naive cells carried more hydrophobic TRB CDR3s than CXCR3-negative ones.

All TRB cDNA libraries came from 5' RACE performed with UMI labels. Following a re-call of the 5' RACE reads, TCRdb has one entry per CDR3 protein and lacks DNA. The sample table includes fewer than 140,000 distinct CDR3 sequences. As regards this clonotype: Its matching antigen is unknown.

The TCR comes from a human donor in good health. Some clones in this sample may be carry-over from other donors' samples. The specimen sequenced was naive CXCR3+ CD8+ T cells from blood. The subset here: CD45RO-CCR7+CD27+CD95- naive CD8+ T cells expressing CXCR3 (TNR3+).

The CDR3 reads CSVEGAGKYNEQFF. The J gene is TRBJ2-1, the V gene TRBV29-1; TCRdb designates TRBD1, a call that cannot be tested without DNA. From germline, CDR1 is SQVTM and CDR2 ANQGSEA. CDR3 length equals 14 residues.